The clone carrying this T cell receptor beta chain was counted only a few times. These data belong to a study of blood T cell repertoires in COVID-19. Whole-study context: Donors in the United States, Italy and Spain gave samples during acute or convalescent COVID-19. PBMCs, B-cell-depleted T cells, or T cells provided the cDNA or gDNA that made up the material.

Only in-frame clones appear in the TCRdb table, and some are missing; sequencing was by immunoSEQ multiplex PCR. The sample carries under 150,000 clones, 88% recorded once. Sequencing input: peripheral blood. This TCR was recovered from a man aged 45 to 65 with acute or convalescent COVID-19.

CDR3 coding DNA: TGTGCCACCAGTGAGCGGTTCACCGGGGAGCTGTTTTTT. Translation: CATSERFTGELFF. The chain links TRBV24-1 to TRBJ2-2, with no clear D. Trimming shortened V by 4 bases and J by 4 bases, and 6 bases separated the two germline ends. The CDR3 is made up of 13 amino acids. The germline gives CDR1 KGHDR, CDR2 SFDVKD.